This TCR beta chain was identified in a study of T cells in Graves' hyperthyroidism and ophthalmopathy. TCR beta CDR3 regions were amplified from RNA transcripts. The HTBI set primed first-round TCR CDR3 RT-PCR. One entry per CDR3 protein, called by TCRdb with MiXCR from the multiplex PCR reads. The table has about 500,000 distinct CDR3 sequences, 15% to 20% seen once. This clonotype occurred many times. Its antigen is currently unknown. CDR3 size: 14 residues. Germline V lookup: CDR1 SEHNR, CDR2 FQNEAQ (reference sequence). V shed 6 bases, J shed 2 bases, and the junction held 1 base outside the gene matches. Study outcomes and limitations: Among clonotypes expanded in thyroid above 0.001, most were also found in blood. Classification by a 13 V-J model distinguished ophthalmopathy from stable hyperthyroidism.

The gene calls are TRBV7-9 and TRBJ2-7; 13 nucleotides line up with TRBD2. This TCR derives from a young woman with Graves' ophthalmopathy. The material sequenced was blood. This chain's CDR3 is CASRLAGGPYEQYF. The CDR3 DNA reads TGTGCCAGCAGACTAGCGGGAGGGCCCTACGAGCAGTACTTC. Complete variable domain (other parts from reference TRBV7-9 and TRBJ2-7): DTGVSQNPRHKITKRGQNVTFRCDPISEHNRLYWYRQTLGQGPEFLTYFQNEAQLEKSRLLSDRFSAERPKGSFSTLEIQRTEQGDSAMYLCASRLAGGPYEQYFGPGTRLTVT.